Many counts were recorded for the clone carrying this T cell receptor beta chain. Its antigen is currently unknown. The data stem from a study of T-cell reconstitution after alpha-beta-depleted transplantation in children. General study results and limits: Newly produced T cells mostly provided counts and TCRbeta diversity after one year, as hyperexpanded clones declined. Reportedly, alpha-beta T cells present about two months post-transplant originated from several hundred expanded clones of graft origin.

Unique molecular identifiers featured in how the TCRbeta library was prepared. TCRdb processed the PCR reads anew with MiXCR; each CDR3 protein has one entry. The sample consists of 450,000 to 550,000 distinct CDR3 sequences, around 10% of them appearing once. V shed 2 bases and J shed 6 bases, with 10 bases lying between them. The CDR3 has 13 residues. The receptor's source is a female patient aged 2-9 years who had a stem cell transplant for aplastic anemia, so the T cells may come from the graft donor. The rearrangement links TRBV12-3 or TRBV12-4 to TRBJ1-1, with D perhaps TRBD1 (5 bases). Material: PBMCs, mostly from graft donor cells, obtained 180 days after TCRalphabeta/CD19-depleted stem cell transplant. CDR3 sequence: CASSLRGDSEAFF. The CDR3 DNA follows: TGTGCCAGCAGTTTAAGAGGGGATTCTGAAGCTTTCTTT.